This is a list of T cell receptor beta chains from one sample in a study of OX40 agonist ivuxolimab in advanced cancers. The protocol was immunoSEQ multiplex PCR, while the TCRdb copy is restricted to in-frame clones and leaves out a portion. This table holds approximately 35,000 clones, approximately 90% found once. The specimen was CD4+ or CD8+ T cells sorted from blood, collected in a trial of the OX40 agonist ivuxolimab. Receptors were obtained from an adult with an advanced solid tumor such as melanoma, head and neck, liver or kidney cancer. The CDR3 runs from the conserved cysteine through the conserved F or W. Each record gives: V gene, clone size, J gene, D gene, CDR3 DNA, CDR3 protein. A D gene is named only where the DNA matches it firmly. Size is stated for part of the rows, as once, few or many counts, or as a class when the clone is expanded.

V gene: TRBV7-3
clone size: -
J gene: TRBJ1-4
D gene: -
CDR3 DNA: TGTGCCAGCAGCTTAAAGGACAAGGAGTCCGAAAAACTGTTTTTT
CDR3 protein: CASSLKDKESEKLFF

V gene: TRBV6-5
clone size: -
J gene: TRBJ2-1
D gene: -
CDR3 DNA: TGTGCCAGCAGTTACGGGGGGAGCTCCTACAATGAGCAGTTCTTC
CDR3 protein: CASSYGGSSYNEQFF

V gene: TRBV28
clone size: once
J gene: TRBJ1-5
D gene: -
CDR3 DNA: TGTGCCAGCAGCATGGGGGGTAGCAATCAGCCCCAGCATTTT
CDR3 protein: CASSMGGSNQPQHF

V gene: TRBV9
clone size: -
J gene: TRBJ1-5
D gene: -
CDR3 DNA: TGTGCCAGCAGCGTAGAGATAAATCAGCCCCAGCATTTT
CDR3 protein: CASSVEINQPQHF

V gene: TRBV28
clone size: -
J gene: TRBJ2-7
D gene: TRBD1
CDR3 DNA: TGTGCCAGCAGCAATTACAGGGGCTACGAGCAGTACTTC
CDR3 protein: CASSNYRGYEQYF

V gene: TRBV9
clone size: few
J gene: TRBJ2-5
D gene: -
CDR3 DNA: TGTGCCAGCGCTCGAGGGGAGACCCAGTACTTC
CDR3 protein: CASARGETQYF

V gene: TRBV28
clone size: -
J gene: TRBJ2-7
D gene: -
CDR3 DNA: TGTGCCAGCAGGCAAAATGGGATCTCCTACGAGCAGTACTTC
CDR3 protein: CASRQNGISYEQYF

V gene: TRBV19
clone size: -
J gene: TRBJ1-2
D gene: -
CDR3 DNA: TGTGCCAGTAGTAAGCAGGGTTCGAGTAACTATGGCTACACCTTC
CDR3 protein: CASSKQGSSNYGYTF

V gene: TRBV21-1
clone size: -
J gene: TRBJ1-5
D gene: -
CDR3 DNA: TGTGCCAGCAGCCAAGGACAGGGGAGACACCAGCCCCAGCATTTT
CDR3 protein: CASSQGQGRHQPQHF

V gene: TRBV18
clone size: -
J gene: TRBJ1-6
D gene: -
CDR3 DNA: TGTGCCAGCTCACCGGGACTTAATTCACCCCTCCACTTT
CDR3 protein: CASSPGLNSPLHF

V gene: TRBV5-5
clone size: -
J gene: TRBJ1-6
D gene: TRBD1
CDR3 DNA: TGTGCCAGCAGCTTCACTACAGGGGTGGGCTCCTATAATTCACCCCTCCACTTT
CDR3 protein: CASSFTTGVGSYNSPLHF

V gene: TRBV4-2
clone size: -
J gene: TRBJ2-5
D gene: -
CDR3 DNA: TGTGCCAGCAGCCAAGGGGGGAAACAAGAGACCCAGTACTTC
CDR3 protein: CASSQGGKQETQYF

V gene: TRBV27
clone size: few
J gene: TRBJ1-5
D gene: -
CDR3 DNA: TGTGCCAGCGGGAAAAACAGGGCGGTTCAGCCCCAGCATTTT
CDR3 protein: CASGKNRAVQPQHF

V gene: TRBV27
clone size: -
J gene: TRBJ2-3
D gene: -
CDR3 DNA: TGTGCCAGCAGTTTATCGGCAGGGGCTTTTCGGAGTACGCAGTATTTT
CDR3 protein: CASSLSAGAFRSTQYF

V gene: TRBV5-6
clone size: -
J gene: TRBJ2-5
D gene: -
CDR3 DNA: TGTGCCAGCAGCTTGGTGTCAGACCAAGAGACCCAGTACTTC
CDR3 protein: CASSLVSDQETQYF

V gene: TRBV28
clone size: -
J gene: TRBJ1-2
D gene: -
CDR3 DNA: TGTGCCAGCAGTTCCAACTATGGCTACACCTTC
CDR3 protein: CASSSNYGYTF

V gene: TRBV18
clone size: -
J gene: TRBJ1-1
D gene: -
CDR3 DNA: TGTGCCAGCTCACCACGAGCAGGGAACTTTCAAGCTTTCTTT
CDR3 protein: CASSPRAGNFQAFF

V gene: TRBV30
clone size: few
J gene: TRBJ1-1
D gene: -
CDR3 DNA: TGTGCCTGGGGAGGGGAGAACACTGAAGCTTTCTTT
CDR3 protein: CAWGGENTEAFF

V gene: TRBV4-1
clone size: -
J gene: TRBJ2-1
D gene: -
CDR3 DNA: TGCGCCAGCAGCCAGTCGCCCAATGAGCAGTTCTTC
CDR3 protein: CASSQSPNEQFF

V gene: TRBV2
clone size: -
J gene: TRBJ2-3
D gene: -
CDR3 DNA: TGTGCCAGTCGACAGCACTTTGGGGATACGCAGTATTTT
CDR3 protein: CASRQHFGDTQYF

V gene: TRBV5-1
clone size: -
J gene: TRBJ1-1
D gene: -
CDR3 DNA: TGCGCCAGCGGTAGGGTCATAAGTGGAGGGGTGAACACTGAAGCTTTCTTT
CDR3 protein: CASGRVISGGVNTEAFF

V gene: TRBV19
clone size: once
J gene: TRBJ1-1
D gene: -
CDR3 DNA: TGTGCCAGTACTCTCGAGACGAACACTGAAGCTTTCTTT
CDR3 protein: CASTLETNTEAFF

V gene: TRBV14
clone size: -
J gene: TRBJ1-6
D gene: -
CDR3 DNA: TGTGCCAGCAGCCTACCTGGACGGAGCTATAATTCACCCCTCCACTTT
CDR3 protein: CASSLPGRSYNSPLHF

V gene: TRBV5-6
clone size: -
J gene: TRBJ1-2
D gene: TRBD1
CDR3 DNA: TGTGCCAGCAGCTACGACCGGGACAGGGGGCCGGGCTACACCTTC
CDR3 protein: CASSYDRDRGPGYTF

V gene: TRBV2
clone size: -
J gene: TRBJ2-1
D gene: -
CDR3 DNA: TGTGCCAGCAGAAAAGGGGGGACTCTTTACAATGAGCAGTTCTTC
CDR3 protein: CASRKGGTLYNEQFF

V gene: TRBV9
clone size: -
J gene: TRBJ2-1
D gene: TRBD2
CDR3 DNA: TGTGCCAGCAGCGAAAGCGGGGACCACTACAATGAGCAGTTCTTC
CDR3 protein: CASSESGDHYNEQFF